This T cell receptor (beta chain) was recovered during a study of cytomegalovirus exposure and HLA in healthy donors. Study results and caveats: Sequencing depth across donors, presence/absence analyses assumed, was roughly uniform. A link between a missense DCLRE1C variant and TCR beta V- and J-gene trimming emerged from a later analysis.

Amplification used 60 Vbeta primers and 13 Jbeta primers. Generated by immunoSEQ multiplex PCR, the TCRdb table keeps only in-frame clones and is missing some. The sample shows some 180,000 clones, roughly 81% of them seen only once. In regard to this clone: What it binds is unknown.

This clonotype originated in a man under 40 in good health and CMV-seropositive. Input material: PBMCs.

The chain's CDR3 is CASSPGAGQETQYF. The CDR3 coding sequence is TGTGCCAGCAGCCCCGGAGCGGGACAAGAGACCCAGTACTTC. V usage is TRBV7-3 and J usage is TRBJ2-5, with 7 nucleotides matching TRBD2. The CDR3 is made up of 14 amino acids. With 5 bases clipped from V and 2 bases from J, the junction kept 5 bases outside the gene matches. Germline V gene lookup returns CDR1 SGHTA and CDR2 FQGTGA.